These T cell receptor beta chains were read from a single sample in a study of response to subunit inactivated influenza vaccine. Using its own MiXCR run on the RT-PCR reads, TCRdb lists one record per CDR3 protein. The sample has roughly 700,000 distinct CDR3 sequences; more than 15% are singletons. The sequenced sample was PBMCs from blood, obtained roughly 12 days after vaccination. The receptors were gathered from a man aged 50 or older who received an inactivated influenza vaccine. CDR3s include the opening cysteine and the closing phenylalanine or tryptophan. Fields, in order: V gene, clone size, J gene, D gene, CDR3 length, CDR3 protein, CDR3 DNA. The D gene is left open where the match is weak. Not all rows give a size; the values are once, few, many and, for expanded clones, a class.

>TRBV28|many|TRBJ2-1|TRBD2|16
CASSPFSGSHRNEQFF
TGTGCCAGCAGTCCATTTAGCGGGAGTCATCGGAATGAGCAGTTCTTC
>TRBV10-3|.|TRBJ2-5|TRBD1|13
CAIGTGRQETQYF
TGTGCCATCGGGACAGGGCGGCAAGAGACCCAGTACTTC
>TRBV7-3|.|TRBJ2-2|TRBD1|13
CASGTGGKGELFF
TGTGCCAGCGGAACAGGGGGCAAAGGGGAGCTGTTTTTT
>TRBV7-3|.|TRBJ1-2|.|14
CASSLSPTRDGYTF
TGTGCCAGCAGCTTAAGCCCGACAAGAGATGGCTACACCTTC
>TRBV24-1|many|TRBJ2-3|TRBD1|17
CATSDSPAWDSRDTQYF
TGTGCCACCAGTGATTCCCCCGCGTGGGACAGTAGAGATACGCAGTATTTT
>TRBV7-9|many|TRBJ2-5|.|14
CASSLSRLQETQYF
TGTGCCAGCAGCTTATCAAGGTTACAAGAGACCCAGTACTTC
>TRBV7-6|.|TRBJ1-6|TRBD1|14
CASSSTGGSSPLHF
TGTGCCAGCAGCTCGACAGGGGGCTCTTCACCCCTCCACTTT
>TRBV6-5|few|TRBJ2-1|.|13
CASSYYPSERQFF
TGTGCCAGCAGTTACTACCCTAGTGAAAGGCAGTTCTTC
>TRBV3-1|few|TRBJ2-4|.|17
CASSQGNTGLAKNIQYF
TGTGCCAGCAGCCAAGGGAATACTGGACTAGCCAAAAACATTCAGTACTTC
>TRBV20-1|.|TRBJ2-1|TRBD1|12
CSARDRINEQFF
TGCAGTGCCCGGGACAGAATCAATGAGCAGTTCTTC
>TRBV15|.|TRBJ2-1|TRBD2|16
CATSREFSGGLNEQFF
TGTGCCACCAGCAGAGAATTCAGCGGGGGGCTGAATGAGCAGTTCTTC
>TRBV9|.|TRBJ1-6|.|17
CASSVAPGRLGNSPLHF
TGTGCCAGCAGCGTGGCCCCGGGACGCCTGGGGAATTCACCCCTCCACTTT
>TRBV5-1|few|TRBJ1-3|.|17
CASSNQPFGRARGTIYF
TGCGCCAGCAGCAACCAGCCTTTCGGCAGGGCTCGGGGCACCATATATTTT
>TRBV28|few|TRBJ1-4|.|11
CASRLIGKLFF
TGTGCCAGCAGGCTGATAGGAAAACTGTTTTTT
>TRBV7-8|.|TRBJ2-3|TRBD2|16
CASSLYQDREADTQYF
TGTGCCAGCAGCTTATATCAGGACCGGGAGGCAGATACGCAGTATTTT
>TRBV18|.|TRBJ2-4|TRBD1|14
CASSNRDRVNIQYF
TGTGCCAGCTCAAACCGGGACAGGGTGAACATTCAGTACTTC
>TRBV6-5|few|TRBJ2-7|.|15
CASSYSGGLPYEQYF
TGTGCCAGCAGTTACTCCGGAGGCCTTCCCTACGAGCAGTACTTC
>TRBV7-8|few|TRBJ1-3|TRBD1|14
CASSLDRDGNTIYF
TGTGCCAGCAGCCTTGACAGGGATGGAAACACCATATATTTT
>TRBV7-9|.|TRBJ2-7|.|14
CASGKAGDSYEQYF
TGTGCCAGCGGAAAGGCGGGTGACTCCTACGAGCAGTACTTC
>TRBV5-1|.|TRBJ2-1|.|16
CASSLVGGGLGNEQFF
TGCGCCAGCAGCTTGGTTGGGGGCGGTTTGGGAAATGAGCAGTTCTTC
>TRBV12-3/TRBV12-4|many|TRBJ1-3|.|15
CASSSDRYSGNTIYF
TGTGCCAGCAGCTCGGACCGGTACTCTGGAAACACCATATATTTT
>TRBV6-1|.|TRBJ1-1|.|11
CASTKKTEAFF
TGTGCCAGCACCAAAAAAACTGAAGCTTTCTTT
>TRBV15|.|TRBJ2-5|TRBD1|15
CATSRVGDRGETQYF
TGTGCCACCAGCAGAGTCGGGGACAGGGGTGAGACCCAGTACTTC
>TRBV20-1|.|TRBJ1-1|.|13
CSAPGRLNTEAFF
TGCAGTGCTCCCGGGCGGTTGAACACTGAAGCTTTCTTT
>TRBV9|.|TRBJ2-7|TRBD2|15
CASSVGSTSGYEQYF
TGTGCCAGCAGCGTAGGCTCGACTAGCGGCTACGAGCAGTACTTC
>TRBV4-2|.|TRBJ2-7|.|15
CASSQAGGASYEQYF
TGTGCCAGCAGCCAAGCTGGGGGGGCCTCCTACGAGCAGTACTTC
>TRBV20-1|.|TRBJ1-6|TRBD1|13
CSGGDRVNSPLHF
TGCAGTGGGGGTGACAGGGTTAATTCACCCCTCCACTTT
>TRBV20-1|few|TRBJ2-7|TRBD2|16
CSARDPRLAGTYEQYF
TGCAGTGCTAGAGATCCCAGACTAGCGGGAACTTACGAGCAGTACTTC
>TRBV28|.|TRBJ2-7|.|15
CASTLRKGVGNEQYF
TGTGCCAGCACCCTCCGGAAGGGCGTCGGGAACGAGCAGTACTTC